This T cell receptor beta chain was captured by sequencing in a study of T cells in localized non-small cell lung cancer. Taken at least 2 cm from the tumor margin, the adjacent lung showed no atypia. With 0 bases removed from V and 3 bases from J, the gap between germline ends came to 13 bases. The CDR3 runs to 16 residues. Germline CDR1 is SGDLS and CDR2 is YYNGEE. Assay used: immunoSEQ multiplex PCR; TCRdb lists only in-frame clones, some missing. The table includes over a thousand clones, 35% to 40% detected once. There are a few counts of this clone. Its antigen is undetermined. Regarding the study as a whole: Adjacent lung had a median around 60 of the 100 largest tumor clones. Blood T cell density predicted longer survival; adjacent-lung clonality, shorter. Only one tumor region went through sequencing, so heterogeneity may still be there.

The sequence was collected from a woman aged 35 to 70 with stage I lung adenocarcinoma. The rearrangement links TRBV9 to TRBJ2-1; D is tentatively TRBD1 or TRBD2 (6 bases each). The sample in question was normal lung tissue next to the tumor, obtained before any cancer treatment. In DNA form, the CDR3 reads TGTGCCAGCAGCGTAGGAACGGGGGCCCGCTACAATGAGCAGTTCTTC. This codes for CASSVGTGARYNEQFF.